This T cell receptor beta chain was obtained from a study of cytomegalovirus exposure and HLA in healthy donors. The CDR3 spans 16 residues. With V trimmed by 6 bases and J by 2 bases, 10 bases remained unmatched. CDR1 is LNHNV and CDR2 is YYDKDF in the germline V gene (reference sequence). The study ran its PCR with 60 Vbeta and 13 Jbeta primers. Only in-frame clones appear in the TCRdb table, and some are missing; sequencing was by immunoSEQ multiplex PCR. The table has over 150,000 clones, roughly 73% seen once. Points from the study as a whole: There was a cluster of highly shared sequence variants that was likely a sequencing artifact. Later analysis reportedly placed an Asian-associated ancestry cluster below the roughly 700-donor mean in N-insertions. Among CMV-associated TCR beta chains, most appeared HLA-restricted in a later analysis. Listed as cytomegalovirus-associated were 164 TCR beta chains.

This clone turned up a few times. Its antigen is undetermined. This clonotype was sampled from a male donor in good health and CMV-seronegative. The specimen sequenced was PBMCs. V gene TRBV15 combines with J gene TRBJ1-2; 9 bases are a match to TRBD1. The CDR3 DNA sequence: TGTGCCACCAGAGGGGACAGGGACATAGAGAACTATGGCTACACCTTC. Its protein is CATRGDRDIENYGYTF.